The 27 T cell receptor beta chains given below trace back to one sample, sequenced in a study of cytomegalovirus exposure and HLA in healthy donors. Some clones are missing from TCRdb's copy, which holds only in-frame ones; the method was immunoSEQ multiplex PCR. The repertoire has about 160,000 clones, about 86% of them found once; the top ten carry approximately 2.1%. The sequencing sample was made of PBMCs. Receptor source: a young woman in good health and CMV-seronegative.

This clone has just one count. J is TRBJ2-2 and V is TRBV27; 9 bases match TRBD2. This CDR3 spans 18 amino acids. After removal of 0 bases from V and 1 base from J, the junction contained 6 bases not matched to a gene. CDR1 is MNHEY, CDR2 SMNVEV, per germline (reference sequence). CDR3 nucleotides: TGTGCCAGCAGTTTATCCGAAACGACTAGCGGGAACACCGGGGAGCTGTTTTTT. It specifies CASSLSETTSGNTGELFF.

This clone was seen only a few times. V and J are TRBV27 and TRBJ1-6; D is perhaps TRBD1 (6 bases). This CDR3 region has 13 residues. Per germline, CDR1 MNHEY and CDR2 SMNVEV (reference sequence). V lost 7 bases to trimming and J lost 7 bases, with 11 bases between them. The CDR3 sequence is CASKQGRNSPLHF. The CDR3 DNA reads TGTGCCAGCAAACAGGGAAGGAATTCACCCCTCCACTTT.

The chain carries TRBV4-2 and TRBJ2-3, with D perhaps matching TRBD2 (6 bases). The CDR3 consists of 15 residues. V lost 2 bases and J lost 6, with 15 bases in between. Germline V gene lookup returns CDR1 LGHNA and CDR2 YNFKEQ. The CDR3 coding sequence is TGTGCCAGCAGCCAAAACGAGGGAGGTGAGGATACGCAGTATTTT. Protein: CASSQNEGGEDTQYF.

The chain has TRBV11-2 and TRBJ2-7; perhaps TRBD1 as D (6 bases). The V end lost 1 base, the J end lost 4 bases, and 17 bases lay between the germline ends. The CDR3 length is 16 residues. Germline V gene lookup returns CDR1 SGHAT and CDR2 FQNNGV. The CDR3 DNA is TGTGCCAGCAGCTTAGCCCTGGACAGTCCATCTTACGAGCAGTACTTC. Protein product: CASSLALDSPSYEQYF.

The rearrangement uses TRBV5-4 and TRBJ1-2, with TRBD1 identical over 7 bases. The CDR3 is 14 amino acids. V dropped 4 bases and J dropped 4; count of bases not matched to a gene: 7. Germline-derived CDR1 and CDR2 are SGHNT and YYREEE (reference sequence). The CDR3 DNA reads TGTGCCAGCAGCCTTTACCGGGACAGCTATGGCTACACCTTC. Protein: CASSLYRDSYGYTF.

In this sample, this clone turned up once. The chain joins TRBV5-1 to TRBJ1-5, with no clear D. The germline V and J ends were trimmed by 2 bases and 4 bases, with 7 bases remaining between them. The length of the CDR3 is 13 residues. Germline lookup yields CDR1 SGHRS and CDR2 YFSETQ. The CDR3 bases are TGCGCCAGCAGCTTTGGAGAGAATCAGCCCCAGCATTTT. Its protein product is CASSFGENQPQHF.

The chain joins TRBV25-1 to TRBJ1-1, with TRBD1 identical over 8 bases. Per the germline V gene, CDR1 is MGHDK and CDR2 is SYGVNS. V trimming: 7 bases; J trimming: 4 bases; junction bases outside the gene matches: 11. The length of the CDR3 is 15 residues. This chain's CDR3 is CASTISQGGSTEAFF. CDR3 bases: TGTGCCAGCACCATTTCACAGGGGGGGTCCACTGAAGCTTTCTTT. Together with reference TRBV25-1 and TRBJ1-1, the CDR3 gives the full variable domain: EADIYQTPRYLVIGTGKKITLECSQTMGHDKMYWYQQDPGMELHLIHYSYGVNSTEKGDLSSESTVSRIRTEHFPLTLESARPSHTSQYLCASTISQGGSTEAFFGQGTRLTVV.

This clone was detected a few times. The chain has TRBV30 and TRBJ1-5, with TRBD1 as a possible D gene (5 bases). V was clipped by 0 bases and J by 7 bases, with 16 bases between them. Germline CDR1 is GTSNPN and CDR2 is SVGIG (reference sequence). The CDR3 is 15 amino acids. This CDR3 reads CAWSVKAQGGQPQHF. CDR3 nucleotides: TGTGCCTGGAGTGTAAAGGCGCAGGGAGGACAGCCCCAGCATTTT. The whole variable domain, filled in from reference TRBV30 and TRBJ1-5, reads SQTIHQWPATLVQPVGSPLSLECTVEGTSNPNLYWYRQAAGRGLQLLFYSVGIGQISSEVPQNLSASRPQDRQFILSSKKLLLSDSGFYLCAWSVKAQGGQPQHFGDGTRLSIL.

The chain uses TRBV5-4 and TRBJ1-2; tentative D call: TRBD1 (5 bases). Germline V CDR1 and CDR2: SGHNT, YYREEE (reference sequence). The CDR3 length is 17 residues. V gave up 0 bases and J gave up 1 base, with 16 bases separating them. The CDR3 DNA sequence: TGTGCCAGCAGCTTGGGGGGACGGGAGATCTTTAACTATGGCTACACCTTC. This gives the protein CASSLGGREIFNYGYTF.

J is TRBJ2-2 and V is TRBV7-6; maybe TRBD1 (6 bases). Germline lookup yields CDR1 SGHVS and CDR2 FNYEAQ. The V end was cut by 1 base, the J end by 3 bases, with 6 bases between. The CDR3 is 14 residues long. The CDR3 loop is CASSLGQDTGELFF. The DNA for the CDR3 is TGTGCCAGCAGCTTAGGACAGGACACCGGGGAGCTGTTTTTT.

V usage is TRBV7-6 and J usage is TRBJ2-5; D gene ambiguous. CDR1 and CDR2 from the germline V gene are SGHVS and FNYEAQ. This CDR3 region has 16 residues. V lost 1 base to trimming and J lost 0 bases, with 12 bases between them. The DNA of the CDR3 is TGTGCCAGCAGCTTAGAGGCAGCGATGTACCAAGAGACCCAGTACTTC. Translation: CASSLEAAMYQETQYF. Full variable domain (outside the CDR3, taken from reference TRBV7-6 and TRBJ2-5): GAGVSQSPRYKVTKRGQDVALRCDPISGHVSLYWYRQALGQGPEFLTYFNYEAQQDKSGLPNDRFSAERPEGSISTLTIQRTEQRDSAMYRCASSLEAAMYQETQYFGPGTRLLVL.

The chain joins TRBV7-2 to TRBJ1-2, with D perhaps matching TRBD1 (6 bases). Germline-derived CDR1 and CDR2 are SGHTA and FQGNSA. Trimming took 6 bases from V and 4 from J, leaving 18 bases between them. The CDR3 has 15 residues. The CDR3 DNA reads TGTGCCAGCAGGTGGGATCTCCGGACAGCCTATGGCTACACCTTC. Translation gives CASRWDLRTAYGYTF.

About this clone itself: Other DNA sequences of this sample code for an identical CDR3. The rearrangement links TRBV27 to TRBJ1-1; possible D gene TRBD1, 5 bases. The V end was cut by 3 bases, the J end by 0 bases, with 8 bases between. CDR1 MNHEY and CDR2 SMNVEV come from the germline V gene (reference sequence). This CDR3 region has 14 residues. Here the CDR3 DNA reads TGTGCCAGCAGTTTTAGGGGCATGAACACTGAAGCTTTCTTT. It specifies CASSFRGMNTEAFF.

This clone showed up just once. V is TRBV7-2 and J is TRBJ2-7; D is perhaps TRBD1 (6 bases). The germline V and J ends were trimmed by 4 bases and 1 base, with 11 bases remaining between them. The CDR3 has 14 residues. Per the germline V gene, CDR1 is SGHTA and CDR2 is FQGNSA. CDR3: CASSSGDTSYEQYF. Here the CDR3 DNA reads TGTGCCAGCAGCTCCGGGGACACGTCCTACGAGCAGTACTTC.

V and J are TRBV7-2 and TRBJ1-6; TRBD1 is a possible D gene (5 bases). The germline V gene has CDR1 SGHTA and CDR2 FQGNSA. There are 13 residues in the CDR3. Trimming took 3 bases from V and 9 from J, leaving 9 bases between them. The CDR3 region is CASSLGDFSPLHF. The CDR3 nucleotides are TGTGCCAGCAGCTTGGGGGACTTTTCACCCCTCCACTTT.

This clone came up a few times. This chain connects TRBV19 to TRBJ2-7; D is ambiguous. Trimming took off 4 bases at V and 8 bases at J, with 15 bases between the two ends. Germline CDR1 and CDR2: LNHDA and SQIVND (reference sequence). The CDR3 totals 13 residues. The CDR3 DNA reads as TGTGCCAGTAGTACCCAGTCTTTGGGCCAGCAGTACTTC. This encodes CASSTQSLGQQYF. The full variable domain, completed using reference TRBV19 and TRBJ2-7, is DGGITQSPKYLFRKEGQNVTLSCEQNLNHDAMYWYRQDPGQGLRLIYYSQIVNDFQKGDIAEGYSVSREKKESFPLTVTSAQKNPTAFYLCASSTQSLGQQYFGPGTRLTVT.

The rearrangement uses TRBV27 and TRBJ2-1; 7 nucleotides agree with TRBD2. After removal of 3 bases from V and 4 bases from J, the junction contained 3 bases not matched to a gene. The CDR3 contains 14 residues. Germline CDR1 reads MNHEY; CDR2 reads SMNVEV (reference sequence). The CDR3 is CASSLSGVYNEQFF. The CDR3 coding sequence is TGTGCCAGCAGTTTGAGCGGGGTATACAATGAGCAGTTCTTC.

The V gene is TRBV4-1, the J gene TRBJ2-7, with TRBD1 as a possible D gene (6 bases). This CDR3 has 15 amino acids. The germline V gene encodes CDR1 MGHRA and CDR2 YSYEKL. Between the trimmed V and J ends, which lost 2 bases and 1 base, there was a span of 12 bases. The CDR3 nucleotides are TGCGCCAGCAGCCAATTGACAGGCCCGTCCTACGAGCAGTACTTC. This encodes CASSQLTGPSYEQYF.

This chain uses TRBV6-1 with TRBJ1-2, with D unresolved. Looked up from germline, CDR1 is MNHNS and CDR2 is SASEGT. This CDR3 comprises 13 residues. V was pared by 4 bases and J by 4 bases, with 10 bases between. CDR3 sequence reads: CASSVADAYGYTF. The CDR3 nucleotides are TGTGCCAGCAGTGTCGCAGATGCCTATGGCTACACCTTC.

This clone has just one count. This chain uses TRBV7-2 with TRBJ1-1; D unclear. The V gene lost 4 bases and the J gene lost 4 bases, with 13 bases spanning the gap. The germline CDR1 and CDR2 sequences are SGHTA and FQGNSA. The CDR3 has 14 residues. CDR3 coding DNA: TGTGCCAGCAGCTGGAGGGAGGGCCCCACTGAAGCTTTCTTT. This encodes CASSWREGPTEAFF.

The chain links TRBV7-9 to TRBJ2-7, with D possibly being TRBD2 (7 bases). CDR3 length: 15 amino acids. Trimming cost V 6 bases and J 5 bases, with 20 bases left between them. Germline V gives CDR1 SEHNR, CDR2 FQNEAQ (reference sequence). CDR3 loop: CASSRQWSGDNEQYF. CDR3 nucleotides: TGTGCCAGCAGTCGCCAATGGAGCGGGGACAACGAGCAGTACTTC. Using reference TRBV7-9 and TRBJ2-7 for the parts outside the CDR3, the full variable domain is DTGVSQNPRHKITKRGQNVTFRCDPISEHNRLYWYRQTLGQGPEFLTYFQNEAQLEKSRLLSDRFSAERPKGSFSTLEIQRTEQGDSAMYLCASSRQWSGDNEQYFGPGTRLTVT.

The J gene is TRBJ2-5, the V gene TRBV27; 9 nucleotides match TRBD2. This CDR3 spans 14 amino acids. CDR1 is MNHEY, CDR2 SMNVEV, per germline (reference sequence). The ends lost 8 bases at V and 4 bases at J; junction bases unmatched: 8. CDR3: CASRREGTPETQYF. In DNA form, the CDR3 reads TGTGCCAGCCGGCGGGAGGGAACCCCAGAGACCCAGTACTTC.

The chain links TRBV10-3 to TRBJ2-2; TRBD2 agrees at 7 bases. CDR1 and CDR2 (germline): ENHRY, SYGVKD. This CDR3 is 17 amino acids long. Trimming removed 4 bases from V and 8 bases from J; junction bases left unmatched: 16. Written as DNA, the CDR3 is TGTGCCATCAGTGCGACTGGGACTACCTCCGCGGCGGGGGAGCTGTTTTTT. Translating it yields CAISATGTTSAAGELFF.

The CDR3: CASSLDSRGGGEQFF. For the CDR3, the DNA is TGCGCCAGCAGCTTGGACTCCCGAGGGGGGGGTGAGCAGTTCTTC. The chain combines TRBV5-1 with TRBJ2-1, with D maybe TRBD2 (7 bases). The ends were cut back, 0 bases at V and 9 bases at J, with 16 bases in the middle. Germline CDR1 and CDR2: SGHRS and YFSETQ. The CDR3 runs to 15 residues.

The chain couples TRBV7-2 to TRBJ1-5, with no clear D. CDR1 and CDR2 (germline): SGHTA, FQGNSA. The CDR3 runs to 13 residues. With 5 bases removed from V and 4 bases from J, the gap between germline ends came to 9 bases. The CDR3 loop reads CASSASVNQPQHF. As DNA, the CDR3 is TGTGCCAGCAGCGCAAGCGTAAATCAGCCCCAGCATTTT.

The rearrangement joins TRBV4-3 to TRBJ1-1; D remains ambiguous. The CDR3 covers 15 residues. The V gene's germline CDR1 is LGHNA and CDR2 YSLEER. V lost 0 bases and J 0 bases, leaving 8 bases between the germline ends. This CDR3 reads CASSQDTGVNTEAFF. DNA of the CDR3: TGCGCCAGCAGCCAAGATACCGGGGTGAACACTGAAGCTTTCTTT.

J is TRBJ1-2 and V is TRBV12-5; D uncertain. The CDR3 totals 13 residues. Germline loops: CDR1 LGHNT, CDR2 FRNRAP. The germline V and J ends were trimmed by 7 bases and 7 bases, with 16 bases remaining between them. Here the CDR3 reads CASALYIHGGYTF. The CDR3 DNA reads as TGTGCTAGTGCCCTATATATTCACGGTGGCTACACCTTC.